These T cell receptor beta chains were read from a single sample in a study of Ad26.COV2.S vaccination and SARS-CoV-2 variants. Data came from immunoSEQ multiplex PCR; TCRdb stores just in-frame clones and leaves some out. The sample holds a few hundred thousand clones, 89% seen once. The sequences come from peripheral blood, collected in a trial of Ad26.COV2.S vaccine versus placebo. These receptors all stem from a person aged 18 to 65 who received the Ad26.COV2.S COVID-19 vaccine or a placebo. Both conserved end residues are part of each CDR3. A D gene is named only where the DNA matches it firmly. A clone size is listed for some rows: how often the clone was seen (once, few, many), or a class if it is expanded.

D gene: -; V gene: TRBV18; clone size: -; J gene: TRBJ1-5; CDR3 DNA: TGTGCCAGCTCACCGCGGGGGATTCAGGTGAATCAGCCCCAGCATTTT; CDR3 protein: CASSPRGIQVNQPQHF
D gene: -; V gene: TRBV19; clone size: -; J gene: TRBJ2-2; CDR3 DNA: TGTGCCAGTAAAGGGGGGCCGAACACCGGGGAGCTGTTTTTT; CDR3 protein: CASKGGPNTGELFF
D gene: TRBD2; V gene: TRBV4-1; clone size: once; J gene: TRBJ2-5; CDR3 DNA: TGCGCCAGCAGCCAAGCCCCACCCACTAGCGGAAAGCTACAAGAGACCCAGTACTTC; CDR3 protein: CASSQAPPTSGKLQETQYF
D gene: -; V gene: TRBV5-8; clone size: -; J gene: TRBJ2-1; CDR3 DNA: TGTGCCAGCAGCCCCGGAACAAAGCAGTTCTTC; CDR3 protein: CASSPGTKQFF
D gene: -; V gene: TRBV28; clone size: -; J gene: TRBJ2-3; CDR3 DNA: TGTGCCAGCAGTCCAGGAGATACGCAGTATTTT; CDR3 protein: CASSPGDTQYF
D gene: -; V gene: TRBV24-1; clone size: -; J gene: TRBJ2-1; CDR3 DNA: TGTGCCACCCGGGGAAGCGAGGAGCAGTTCTTC; CDR3 protein: CATRGSEEQFF
D gene: TRBD2; V gene: TRBV11-2; clone size: -; J gene: TRBJ2-5; CDR3 DNA: TGTGCCAGCAGCCCGGGGGGAGGAAAGACCCAGTACTTC; CDR3 protein: CASSPGGGKTQYF
D gene: -; V gene: TRBV5-1; clone size: -; J gene: TRBJ2-7; CDR3 DNA: TGCGCCAGCAGGTCGATCAGGGGCGGTCGAGAGCAGTACTTC; CDR3 protein: CASRSIRGGREQYF
D gene: TRBD2; V gene: TRBV20-1; clone size: once; J gene: TRBJ2-1; CDR3 DNA: TGCAGTGCTAGTAACCTGTGGACTAGCGGGACTTACAATGAGCAGTTCTTC; CDR3 protein: CSASNLWTSGTYNEQFF
D gene: -; V gene: TRBV30; clone size: -; J gene: TRBJ2-1; CDR3 DNA: TGTGCCTGGAGTGTCGGGAGCGGCTACAATGAGCAGTTCTTC; CDR3 protein: CAWSVGSGYNEQFF
D gene: -; V gene: TRBV4-1; clone size: -; J gene: TRBJ2-7; CDR3 DNA: TGCGCCAGCAGCCAAGTGGGCAGAGATACAACCTACGAGCAGTACTTC; CDR3 protein: CASSQVGRDTTYEQYF
D gene: -; V gene: TRBV29-1; clone size: few; J gene: TRBJ2-2; CDR3 DNA: TGCAGCGTTACAGGTTTCACCGGGGAGCTGTTTTTT; CDR3 protein: CSVTGFTGELFF
D gene: -; V gene: TRBV30; clone size: few; J gene: TRBJ2-7; CDR3 DNA: TGTGCCTGGAGTGTTGTGATAGACAGCTCCTACGAGCAGTACTTC; CDR3 protein: CAWSVVIDSSYEQYF